Listed here are 16 T cell receptor beta chains from one sample, sequenced in a study of CD8+CD57+ T cells in acquired aplastic anemia (dated 2018 in TCRdb). The run used an Illumina HiSeq 2000. Profiling of TCR beta VDJ combinations and CDR3 sequences used genomic DNA as the template. TCRdb handled the public reads itself, with Q25 trimming in fastp and clone calling in MiXCR, and kept productive beta chains. Each entry merges the rows of one CDR3 protein and shows their most common DNA and genes. This sample has 55,000 to 60,000 distinct CDR3 sequences in its table, and around 50% of those were observed once. Around 17% of the sample is in the top ten clones. The patients picked for sequencing were ones in whom flow cytometry had shown an expansion of CD8+CD57+ cells. Sample: sorted CD4+, CD8+, or CD8+CD57+ T cells (not recorded which) from PBMCs. The receptors shown here come from a human donor with aplastic anemia.

The sample holds a few counts of this clonotype. The V gene is TRBV10-3, the J gene TRBJ2-7; TRBD2 aligns across 12 bases. CDR1 and CDR2 (germline): ENHRY, SYGVKD. The trim removed 4 bases at V and 0 bases at J, leaving 1 base unmatched. The CDR3 has 15 residues. CDR3 nucleotides: TGTGCCATCAGTGGGACTAGCGGGGACTCCTACGAGCAGTACGTC. Its translation: CAISGTSGDSYEQYV.

The chain combines TRBV2 with TRBJ2-2; D uncertain. Per the germline V gene, CDR1 is SNHLY and CDR2 is FYNNEI. CDR3 size: 13 residues. Trimming stripped 7 bases from V and 3 bases from J, with 9 bases between. CDR3 nucleotide sequence: TGTGCCAGCAAGACATCATACACCGGGGAGCTGTTTTTT. Protein product: CASKTSYTGELFF.

The chain has TRBV29-1 and TRBJ1-2; TRBD1 agrees at 10 bases. The CDR3 consists of 12 residues. The J segment lost 3 bases and the V segment lost 7 bases, leaving 2 bases of the junction unmatched. Per the germline V gene, CDR1 is SQVTM and CDR2 is ANQGSEA. CDR3 sequence: CSGGTGDYGYTF. DNA of the CDR3: TGCAGCGGAGGGACAGGGGACTATGGCTACACCTTC. Drawing the rest from reference TRBV29-1 and TRBJ1-2, the complete variable domain is SAVISQKPSRDICQRGTSLTIQCQVDSQVTMMFWYRQQPGQSLTLIATANQGSEATYESGFVIDKFPISRPNLTFSTLTVSNMSPEDSSIYLCSGGTGDYGYTFGSGTRLTVV.

This chain joins TRBV10-2 and TRBJ1-2; no firm D call. This CDR3 contains 13 residues. CDR1 and CDR2 from the germline V gene are WSHSY and SAAADI. V was pared by 2 bases and J by 4 bases, with 8 bases between. DNA of the CDR3: TGCGCCAGCAGTGAGGCGGACGGCTATGGCTACACCTTC. Residues: CASSEADGYGYTF.

Points on this clonotype: A read error may account for a junction end that differs from germline. The V gene is TRBV27, the J gene TRBJ2-7; 11 bases agree with TRBD1. Germline-derived CDR1 and CDR2 are MNHEY and SMNVEV (reference sequence). The CDR3 loop spans 14 amino acids. CDR3 in DNA: TGTGTCAGCAGTCAGGGGACAGGGGGCTACGAGCAGTACTTC. Translating gives CVSSQGTGGYEQYF.

This clonotype was counted at least ten times. The rearrangement joins TRBV4-2 to TRBJ1-2, with a weak D call TRBD1 (6 bases). Germline V lookup: CDR1 LGHNA, CDR2 YNFKEQ. This CDR3 region has 15 residues. Trimming stripped 5 bases from V and 3 bases from J, with 16 bases between. In DNA form, the CDR3 reads TGTGCCAGCAGCGTAGGGACCGGGACACACTATGGCTACACCTTC. This sequence encodes CASSVGTGTHYGYTF.

Note on this clonotype: One junction end does not reproduce the germline sequence, and a read error may be involved. The J gene is TRBJ1-6, the V gene TRBV5-1; TRBD1 might be the D (5 bases). Germline values: CDR1 SGHRS, CDR2 YFSETQ. CDR3 size: 14 residues. Here the CDR3 DNA reads TGCGCCAGCGCCGGGGGGGACGTAAATTCACCCCCCCACTTT. Protein: CASAGGDVNSPPHF.

In this sample, this clonotype turned up many times. V and J are TRBV7-2 and TRBJ1-4; D uncertain. Trimming took off 1 base at V and 10 bases at J, with 16 bases between the two ends. The CDR3 length is 15 residues. The V gene's germline CDR1 is SGHTA and CDR2 FQGNSA. Here the CDR3 DNA reads TGTGCCAGCAGCTTAGGGACCCACGGGGAGGGAAAACTGTTTTTT. Its protein is CASSLGTHGEGKLFF.

This chain links TRBV19 with TRBJ1-5, with 10 bases identical to TRBD1. Unmatched junction bases numbered 7, after V lost 5 bases and J lost 6 bases. The CDR3 length is 15 residues. Germline V gene sequence: CDR1 LNHDA, CDR2 SQIVND (reference sequence). CDR3: CASSAGQGGGQPQHF. As DNA, the CDR3 is TGTGCCAGTAGTGCCGGACAGGGGGGCGGTCAGCCCCAGCATTTT.

The chain combines TRBV2 with TRBJ1-6; TRBD1 is a possible D gene (5 bases). The CDR3 is 14 amino acids. Germline V gene lookup returns CDR1 SNHLY and CDR2 FYNNEI. V was clipped by 10 bases and J by 3 bases, with 13 bases between them. The CDR3 DNA reads TGTGCCACCGGAAGGACAAACTATAATTCACCCCTCCACTTT. It specifies CATGRTNYNSPLHF.

Concerning this clonotype: The CDR3 does not end in the conserved phenylalanine or tryptophan, so this is likely a read error. V usage is TRBV13 and J usage is TRBJ2-5; TRBD1 aligns across 7 bases. Germline lookup yields CDR1 PRHDT and CDR2 FYEKMQ (reference sequence). The length of the CDR3 is 14 residues. This chain's CDR3 is CDSSARQGTETQYV. The CDR3 DNA reads TGTGACAGCAGCGCCCGACAGGGAACAGAGACCCAGTACGTC.

The rearrangement uses TRBV20-1 and TRBJ1-5; 9 positions agree with TRBD1. Germline-derived CDR1 and CDR2 are DFQATT and SNEGSKA (reference sequence). V shed 4 bases and J 1 base; nucleotides not matched to a gene: 5. The CDR3 spans 15 residues. CDR3 sequence (DNA): TGCAGTGCTACCCGGACAGGGGTGAGCAATCAGCCCCAGCATTTT. It specifies CSATRTGVSNQPQHF.

This clonotype has ten or more counts. The chain is built from TRBV20-1 and TRBJ1-4, with 7 bases fitting TRBD1. This CDR3 has 15 amino acids. The trim removed 6 bases at V and 4 bases at J, leaving 11 bases unmatched. Germline V gene sequence: CDR1 DFQATT, CDR2 SNEGSKA (reference sequence). In nucleotides, the CDR3 is TGCAGTGCCGTAAATTGGGACAGTCATAATGAAAAACTGTTTTTT. This translates into CSAVNWDSHNEKLFF.

The V and J genes are TRBV2 and TRBJ1-6, with a weak D call TRBD1 (5 bases). Germline V gene lookup returns CDR1 SNHLY and CDR2 FYNNEI. Trimming removed 4 bases from V and 14 bases from J, with 12 bases in between. The CDR3 is made up of 12 amino acids. This CDR3 is CASSVVRDALHF. CDR3 nucleotide sequence: TGTGCCAGCAGTGTGGTTCGGGACGCCCTCCACTTT.

The CDR3 region is CASSLQGSNEQYF. The CDR3 bases are TGTGCCAGCAGTCTACAGGGGAGTAACGAGCAGTACTTC. The J gene is TRBJ2-7, the V gene TRBV28; TRBD1 matches at 7 bases. In germline, CDR1 is MDHEN, CDR2 SYDVKM. V lost 5 bases to trimming and J lost 5 bases; unmatched junction nucleotides: 6. The CDR3 totals 13 residues.

The V call is TRBV24-1, the J call TRBJ2-7; D may be TRBD2 (6 bases). V dropped 2 bases and J dropped 5 bases, with 12 bases sitting between them. The length of the CDR3 is 14 residues. The germline CDR1 and CDR2 sequences are KGHDR and SFDVKD. CDR3 in DNA: TGTGCCACCAGTGATTACGTGGGGGGACACGAGCAGTACTTC. It specifies CATSDYVGGHEQYF.